This T cell receptor beta chain stems from a study of control samples from healthy donors and cancer patients. Produced via immunoSEQ multiplex PCR; TCRdb's table is partial and in-frame only. Of about 120,000 clones detected, around nine tenths appear once; the ten largest clones hold about 12%. The TCR comes from a man aged 30 to 45 in good health. Sequenced sample: blood.

Written as DNA, the CDR3 is TGTGCCAGCAGTTTATCGGGGAGGGGGAGGGATGGCTACACCTTC. It yields the protein CASSLSGRGRDGYTF. The chain links TRBV27 to TRBJ1-2, with a possible D match to TRBD1 (6 bases). This CDR3 region has 15 residues. Trimming left V 0 bases short and J 6 bases short, with 14 bases between. Germline CDR1 MNHEY, CDR2 SMNVEV (reference sequence).